A single sample is the source of the 15 T cell receptor beta chains below, sequenced in a study of blood T cell repertoires in COVID-19. Data came from immunoSEQ multiplex PCR; TCRdb stores just in-frame clones and leaves some out. The sample has 150,000 or so clones; 87% are singletons. The material sequenced was peripheral blood. The receptors come from a woman aged 45 to 65 with acute or convalescent COVID-19.

This rearrangement joins TRBV11-3 to TRBJ2-5; unclear D gene. Trimming pared 1 base from V and 1 base from J, leaving 10 bases between. The CDR3 contains 15 residues. In germline, CDR1 is SGHNT, CDR2 YENEEA. The CDR3 coding sequence is TGTGCCAGCAGCTTAGGAAACAGCCTCCAAGAGACCCAGTACTTC. Protein: CASSLGNSLQETQYF.

The chain combines TRBV7-8 with TRBJ2-7; 9 bases match TRBD1. Unmatched junction bases numbered 5, after V lost 7 bases and J lost 1 base. The CDR3 has 14 amino acids. Germline CDR1 SGHVS, CDR2 FQNEAQ. The CDR3: CASTGDRVSYEQYF. CDR3 nucleotides: TGTGCCAGCACGGGGGACAGGGTTTCCTACGAGCAGTACTTC.

The J gene is TRBJ2-7, the V gene TRBV20-1, with a possible D match to TRBD2 (6 bases). The CDR3 spans 14 residues. Trimming stripped 3 bases from V and 3 bases from J, with 15 bases between. Germline V lookup: CDR1 DFQATT, CDR2 SNEGSKA (reference sequence). CDR3 nucleotide sequence: TGCAGTGCTAGTTCGTTCAGGGAGGTCTACGAGCAGTACTTC. Its translation: CSASSFREVYEQYF.

The chain employs TRBV6-2 or TRBV6-3 and TRBJ2-3, with TRBD2 matching over 11 bases. This CDR3 comprises 18 residues. Trimming took 0 bases from V and 5 from J; bases not matched to a gene: 10. Germline CDR1 is MNHEY and CDR2 is SVGEGT. The CDR3 region is CASSYSTFTSGSKDTQYF. The CDR3 bases are TGTGCCAGCAGTTACTCGACCTTCACTAGCGGGAGTAAAGATACGCAGTATTTT.

This chain joins TRBV6-5 and TRBJ1-3; no clear D. V lost 0 bases, J lost 0 bases, and 9 bases lay in between. The germline gives CDR1 MNHEY, CDR2 SVGAGI. This CDR3 is built from 16 residues. The CDR3: CASSYSNSLSGNTIYF. The CDR3 DNA follows: TGTGCCAGCAGTTACTCGAACAGCCTCTCTGGAAACACCATATATTTT.

This chain connects TRBV5-1 to TRBJ2-1, with D possibly matching TRBD1 (5 bases). CDR3 size: 14 residues. The germline V and J ends were trimmed by 5 bases and 0 bases, with 9 bases remaining between them. Germline-derived CDR1 and CDR2 are SGHRS and YFSETQ. CDR3 nucleotide sequence: TGCGCCAGCAGACAGGATTCCTCCTACAATGAGCAGTTCTTC. This translates into CASRQDSSYNEQFF.

The rearrangement uses TRBV6-2 or TRBV6-3 and TRBJ1-1; D gene ambiguous. Germline loops: CDR1 MNHEY, CDR2 SVGEGT. The CDR3 contains 15 residues. The V gene lost 4 bases and the J gene lost 0 bases, with 12 bases spanning the gap. The CDR3 DNA is TGTGCCAGCAGTTCATCCAGGAAAGTGAACACTGAAGCTTTCTTT. Protein sequence: CASSSSRKVNTEAFF.

In the case of this clone: In the same sample, other DNA sequences code for this CDR3. The chain couples TRBV18 to TRBJ1-5, with D unresolved. The CDR3 is made up of 13 amino acids. Trimming removed 3 bases at V and 5 bases at J, with 8 bases between. Germline CDR1 is KGHSH and CDR2 is LQKENI. The DNA of the CDR3 is TGTGCCAGCTCACCCGCGCGGGATCAGCCCCAGCATTTT. Its protein is CASSPARDQPQHF.

This clone was found a few times. The rearrangement uses TRBV6-2 or TRBV6-3 and TRBJ1-5; no clear D. Trimming removed 2 bases at V and 1 base at J, with 12 bases between. This CDR3 spans 16 amino acids. Per the germline V gene, CDR1 is MNHEY and CDR2 is SVGEGT. Here the CDR3 DNA reads TGTGCCAGCAGTTACATAGAGATAACGAGCAATCAGCCCCAGCATTTT. The encoded protein is CASSYIEITSNQPQHF.

This CDR3 is CASSLVGGAPTEAFF. Here the CDR3 DNA reads TGTGCCAGCAGCTTAGTAGGAGGGGCGCCCACTGAAGCTTTCTTT. The chain carries TRBV7-2 and TRBJ1-1; tentative D call: TRBD1 (5 bases). The V end lost 1 base, the J end lost 4 bases, and 13 bases lay between the germline ends. The CDR3 consists of 15 residues. CDR1 is SGHTA, CDR2 FQGNSA, per germline. The complete variable domain, with remaining parts taken from reference TRBV7-2 and TRBJ1-1, reads GAGVSQSPSNKVTEKGKDVELRCDPISGHTALYWYRQSLGQGLEFLIYFQGNSAPDKSGLPSDRFSAERTGGSVSTLTIQRTQQEDSAVYLCASSLVGGAPTEAFFGQGTRLTVV.

The chain combines TRBV7-6 with TRBJ2-3, with TRBD1 identical over 10 bases. V shed 2 bases, J shed 2 bases, and the junction held 7 bases outside the gene matches. CDR1 and CDR2 (germline): SGHVS, FNYEAQ. The CDR3 covers 17 residues. The CDR3 nucleotides are TGTGCCAGCAGCTTACTGGGGGGGACAGGGGCCACAGATACGCAGTATTTT. Its protein is CASSLLGGTGATDTQYF.

V gene TRBV23-1 combines with J gene TRBJ1-6; the match to TRBD1 covers 8 bases. TRBV23-1 is an open reading frame, and its role is uncertain. The length of the CDR3 is 15 residues. J gave up 5 bases and V 4 bases, and 4 bases lay outside the gene matches. In DNA form, the CDR3 reads TGCGCCAGCAGTCGATACAGGGGGGATAATTCACCCCTCCACTTT. Protein sequence: CASSRYRGDNSPLHF.

The chain employs TRBV19 and TRBJ2-1, with TRBD2 identical over 9 bases. The CDR3 is 15 amino acids. The J segment lost 8 bases and the V segment lost 6 bases, leaving 11 bases of the junction unmatched. CDR1 is LNHDA, CDR2 SQIVND, per germline (reference sequence). The CDR3 DNA reads as TGTGCCAGTAGCACAATAGCGGGAGAGGTCTATGAGCAGTTCTTC. It is translated as CASSTIAGEVYEQFF.

The rearrangement joins TRBV4-1 to TRBJ2-7; TRBD1 is a possible D gene (6 bases). CDR1 and CDR2 (germline): MGHRA, YSYEKL. The CDR3 totals 15 residues. V was cut by 4 bases and J by 4 bases, with 17 bases left in between. CDR3: CASSPILQGAYEQYF. In DNA, the CDR3 is TGCGCCAGCAGCCCAATCCTACAGGGAGCGTACGAGCAGTACTTC.

The chain uses TRBV7-2 and TRBJ1-5; 8 bases are shared with TRBD1. J lost 7 bases, V lost 1 base, and 6 bases had no gene match. The CDR3 runs 15 residues. The germline CDR1 and CDR2 sequences are SGHTA and FQGNSA. The CDR3 is CASSLGQGASQPQHF. The CDR3 nucleotides are TGTGCCAGCAGCTTAGGGCAGGGGGCAAGCCAGCCCCAGCATTTT.